Listed below are T cell receptor beta chains from one sample, sequenced in a study of OX40 agonist ivuxolimab in advanced cancers. Sequencing used immunoSEQ multiplex PCR; TCRdb keeps in-frame clones, though not all of them. This sample yields roughly 140,000 clones, of which roughly 92% are seen a single time; under 0.4% belongs to the top ten. Sequencing used CD4+ or CD8+ T cells sorted from blood, obtained in a trial of the OX40 agonist ivuxolimab. The receptor set was obtained from an adult with an advanced solid tumor such as melanoma, head and neck, liver or kidney cancer. CDR3s leave out the opening cysteine and the closing phenylalanine or tryptophan.

CDR3aa: ASTTPRKVDLTWGGYT
v_gene: TRBV19

CDR3aa: ASSLAPNTEAF
v_gene: TRBV7-2

CDR3aa: ASSMQGQNIQY
v_gene: TRBV19

CDR3aa: ASSLDGTPEQPQH
v_gene: TRBV5-1

CDR3aa: AIRNRDGNQPQH
v_gene: TRBV10-3

CDR3aa: ASSSPGQGEAF
v_gene: TRBV28

CDR3aa: ATGGGAEGYGYT
v_gene: TRBV10-3

CDR3aa: ASSFPGQTAF
v_gene: TRBV27

CDR3aa: ASSFVMEAGQPQH
v_gene: TRBV28

CDR3aa: AISPGVTGYT
v_gene: TRBV10-3

CDR3aa: ASSRGQLGEKLF
v_gene: TRBV28

CDR3aa: AWSGKLGRTETETQY
v_gene: TRBV30

CDR3aa: ASSPDTIRHEQY
v_gene: TRBV2

CDR3aa: ASSPGSANYGYT
v_gene: TRBV28

CDR3aa: AWSEKREANEQF
v_gene: TRBV30

CDR3aa: ASSVGTRAYEQY
v_gene: TRBV9

CDR3aa: ASSVGGRGKTGELF
v_gene: TRBV9

CDR3aa: ASSLVGSEAF
v_gene: TRBV11-2

CDR3aa: ASSLLSTINEQF
v_gene: TRBV14

CDR3aa: ASSLGTSGGYT
v_gene: TRBV11-2

CDR3aa: ASSVTGAEQY
v_gene: TRBV19

CDR3aa: ASSLFGYEQY
v_gene: TRBV7-2

CDR3aa: ASSKGVLAGFQETQY
v_gene: TRBV11-2

CDR3aa: ASSLLAPGEQY
v_gene: TRBV7-9

CDR3aa: ASSLGGWTQY
v_gene: TRBV5-1

CDR3aa: ASSGTAGEELF
v_gene: TRBV9

CDR3aa: ASSSLADRYNSPLH
v_gene: TRBV27

CDR3aa: ASSFGGTNTEAF
v_gene: TRBV7-6

CDR3aa: ASSLALGQGYGYT
v_gene: TRBV5-6

CDR3aa: ASSSHNTGELF
v_gene: TRBV27

CDR3aa: ASRPTHNQPQH
v_gene: TRBV28

CDR3aa: ASRDVSSYEQY
v_gene: TRBV4-2

CDR3aa: ASSLWGANTGELF
v_gene: TRBV28

CDR3aa: ASSLDRSYGYT
v_gene: TRBV11-2

CDR3aa: ASSPYLGGRMRMNTEAF
v_gene: TRBV11-2

CDR3aa: ASSFGGQNRNTNTEAF
v_gene: TRBV27

CDR3aa: ASLRQGPVDEQF
v_gene: TRBV6-6

CDR3aa: ASSVTGEGKAF
v_gene: TRBV19

CDR3aa: ASSPTGPGANVLT
v_gene: TRBV28

CDR3aa: ASSLDSGRARETQY
v_gene: TRBV7-2

CDR3aa: ASLIPGGHEQY
v_gene: TRBV28

CDR3aa: ASSLPWAEFTGELF
v_gene: TRBV5-6